A selection of T cell receptor beta chains follows, all from one sample in a study of human T cells and chemical hapten exposure. MiXCR was run by TCRdb on the RACE reads, yielding one entry per CDR3 protein. The table has 270,000 or so distinct CDR3 sequences, approximately 7.5% seen once. The sequenced sample was whole blood, obtained in connection with sensitization to the hapten diphenylcyclopropenone (DPC). These receptors were obtained from a man aged 18 to 30 with alopecia areata. Some clones in this sample may be carry-over from other donors' samples. Each CDR3 is given with its conserved first and last residue. Each record gives: J gene, V gene, D gene, clone size, CDR3 DNA, CDR3 protein. The D gene is left open where the match is weak. A clone size is listed for some rows: how often the clone was seen (once, few, many), or a class if it is expanded.

J: TRBJ2-7
V: TRBV27
D: .
size: few
DNA: TGTGCCAGCAGTCTGGGGGTTAGGGCTAGCCCCTACGAGCAGTACTTC
CDR3: CASSLGVRASPYEQYF

J: TRBJ1-5
V: TRBV7-2
D: TRBD1
size: .
DNA: TGTGCCAGCAGCCCCCTTACCGGGACAGGGCCTCCCCAGCCCCAGCATTTT
CDR3: CASSPLTGTGPPQPQHF

J: TRBJ2-1
V: TRBV28
D: TRBD1
size: few
DNA: TGTGCCAGCAGTACGGGACAGGGGGGCTACAATGAGCAGTTCTTC
CDR3: CASSTGQGGYNEQFF

J: TRBJ2-1
V: TRBV12-3/TRBV12-4
D: TRBD1
size: .
DNA: TGTGCCAGCAGCCAAGACAGGGGATCCCACAATGAGCAGTTCTTC
CDR3: CASSQDRGSHNEQFF

J: TRBJ2-3
V: TRBV2
D: TRBD2
size: few
DNA: TGTGCCACCTTTAATCCGGGACTAGCAGCAGATACGCAGTATTTT
CDR3: CATFNPGLAADTQYF

J: TRBJ2-7
V: TRBV7-9
D: TRBD2
size: few
DNA: TGTGCCAGCAGCTCTAGCGGGGCCAGTAGTGAGCAGTACTTC
CDR3: CASSSSGASSEQYF

J: TRBJ1-1
V: TRBV12-3/TRBV12-4
D: .
size: few
DNA: TGTGCCAGCAGAGCGGACGTTATCCCGTTGGCTTTCTTT
CDR3: CASRADVIPLAFF

J: TRBJ2-7
V: TRBV6-2/TRBV6-3
D: TRBD2
size: many
DNA: TGTGCCAGCAGTTATCGGGGACTAGCGCGGTACGAGCAGTACTTC
CDR3: CASSYRGLARYEQYF

J: TRBJ2-1
V: TRBV4-3
D: .
size: many
DNA: TGCGCCAGCAGCCAATTCTCTTACGATGAGCAGTTCTTC
CDR3: CASSQFSYDEQFF

J: TRBJ1-2
V: TRBV7-3
D: TRBD1
size: few
DNA: TGTGCCAGCAGCTCCGGACAGGAGTATGGCTACACCTTC
CDR3: CASSSGQEYGYTF

J: TRBJ2-7
V: TRBV20-1
D: .
size: few
DNA: TGCAGTGTTCCGTCGGGGGCCCTCCTACGAGAGCAGTACTTC
CDR3: CSVPSGALLREQYF

J: TRBJ1-1
V: TRBV6-2/TRBV6-3
D: .
size: .
DNA: TGTGCCAGCAGGTACCGGGTCTTTATGAACACTGAAGCTTTCTTT
CDR3: CASRYRVFMNTEAFF

J: TRBJ1-1
V: TRBV4-1
D: .
size: few
DNA: TGCGCCAGCAGCCAAGGGTTTACGATGAACACTGAAGCTTTCTTT
CDR3: CASSQGFTMNTEAFF

J: TRBJ2-1
V: TRBV20-1
D: .
size: .
DNA: TGCAGTGCACCCGCATGGGCAGTTTTAGGCAATGAGCAGTTCTTC
CDR3: CSAPAWAVLGNEQFF

J: TRBJ2-4
V: TRBV28
D: .
size: few
DNA: TGTGCCAGCAGTTTACAGCAGGGGGGAAAGAAAAACATTCAGTACTTC
CDR3: CASSLQQGGKKNIQYF

J: TRBJ2-3
V: TRBV24-1
D: TRBD1
size: .
DNA: TGTGCCACCAGTCCCCCCCGGCGGGACAGGGGGCACACAGATACGCAGTATTTT
CDR3: CATSPPRRDRGHTDTQYF

J: TRBJ1-2
V: TRBV13
D: TRBD1
size: many
DNA: TGTGCCAGCAGCCCAGACGGGACAGGAGACTATGGCTACACCTTC
CDR3: CASSPDGTGDYGYTF

J: TRBJ2-7
V: TRBV9
D: TRBD1
size: .
DNA: TGTGCCAGCAGCGCCGGGACAGGAAACTCCTACGAGCAGTACTTC
CDR3: CASSAGTGNSYEQYF

J: TRBJ2-4
V: TRBV5-1
D: TRBD1
size: .
DNA: TGCGCCAGCAGCTTGGATCGGCGGCAGGGGGCAGCCAAAAACATTCAGTACTTC
CDR3: CASSLDRRQGAAKNIQYF

J: TRBJ2-7
V: TRBV7-2
D: .
size: .
DNA: TGTGCCAGCAGCCTGCAGGACAACTACGAGCAGTACTTC
CDR3: CASSLQDNYEQYF

J: TRBJ1-2
V: TRBV4-2
D: TRBD1
size: few
DNA: TGTGCCAGCAGCCAGGGGACAGGGAGCTATGGCTACACCTTC
CDR3: CASSQGTGSYGYTF

J: TRBJ1-1
V: TRBV21-1
D: .
size: .
DNA: TGTGCCAGCACTCCCGAGGGGGGGCTCCGGGGGACTGAAGCTTTCTTT
CDR3: CASTPEGGLRGTEAFF